This T cell receptor (beta chain) derives from a study of cytotoxic CD8 clonotypes in ibrutinib-treated CLL. In the study overall: 24 partial and 2 complete responses; at median approximately 70 months, around 14 remitted, some twelve progressed. Study-wide results and limits: While tracking circulating CD8+ T-cell counts, baseline clonality exceeded that of age-matched healthy donors. Clonotypes that were public were uncommon, and they contracted or stayed stable on treatment.

Remarks on this clone: Antigen: not known.

V shed 2 bases and J shed 0 bases, with 11 bases lying between them. CDR1 is MNHNS, CDR2 SASEGT, per germline. The CDR3 length is 17 residues. Libraries were prepared by immunoSEQ multiplex PCR; TCRdb keeps only in-frame clonotypes and omits some of them. The sample holds some 130,000 clones, 80% to 85% seen once. The receptor comes from a human donor with chronic lymphocytic leukemia. The chain uses TRBV6-1 and TRBJ1-6; D is perhaps TRBD1 (5 bases). The source material was PBMCs, sampled after 24 months of ibrutinib treatment. The CDR3 region has the DNA TGTGCCAGCAGTGAATTGTCAGGGAGCTCCTATAATTCACCCCTCCACTTT. Translating gives CASSELSGSSYNSPLHF.